Included here is one TCR beta chain sequence, with context. These data come from a study of blood T cell repertoires in COVID-19. Across the study: From the United States, Italy and Spain came samples of acute and convalescent COVID-19.

Germline CDR1 and CDR2: SGHNT and YYREEE (reference sequence). Trimming took 4 bases from V and 8 from J; bases not matched to a gene: 13. The CDR3 has 17 residues. Clones were read by immunoSEQ multiplex PCR, and TCRdb kept only the in-frame ones, dropping some. The sample yields about 99,000 clones, about 80% seen once. V usage is TRBV5-4 and J usage is TRBJ2-3, with 13 bases fitting TRBD2. The sample consisted of peripheral blood. The TCR was taken from a human donor in a cohort sampled during active COVID-19. The CDR3 nucleotides read TGTGCCAGCAGCCTTAGACTAGCGGGGGGCCCCCTTTTTACGCAGTATTTT. Translation gives CASSLRLAGGPLFTQYF.